The 27 T cell receptor beta chains in this list originate from one sample, sequenced in a study of cytomegalovirus exposure and HLA in healthy donors. The PCR used 60 Vbeta and 13 Jbeta primers. Here immunoSEQ multiplex PCR was the method, and the copy in TCRdb shows in-frame clones only, minus some. The sample consists of roughly 52,000 clones, less than 70% of them appearing once. The sample was PBMCs. The receptors originated from a human donor in good health.

This clone appeared a few times. The chain combines TRBV7-3 with TRBJ2-3; D might be TRBD1 (5 bases). The V gene lost 5 bases and the J gene lost 2 bases, with 8 bases spanning the gap. The CDR3 covers 13 residues. The germline V gene has CDR1 SGHTA and CDR2 FQGTGA. The chain's CDR3 is CASSKGFTDTQYF. The CDR3 DNA follows: TGTGCCAGCAGCAAGGGGTTCACAGATACGCAGTATTTT.

This chain joins TRBV6-5 and TRBJ2-3; tentatively, D is TRBD2 (7 bases). Germline V CDR1 and CDR2: MNHEY, SVGAGI. Trimming left V 8 bases short and J 2 bases short, with 17 bases between. This CDR3 is 15 amino acids long. CDR3 bases: TGTGCCAGCCGCCTGAGGGGGGGGACCACAGATACGCAGTATTTT. Translation: CASRLRGGTTDTQYF.

The genes are TRBV29-1 and TRBJ2-3; the D gene is possibly TRBD2 (6 bases). This CDR3 has 13 residues. Trimming cost V 3 bases and J 1 base, with 8 bases left between them. The V gene's germline CDR1 is SQVTM and CDR2 ANQGSEA. CDR3 in amino acids: CSVDGSGTDTQYF. The DNA for the CDR3 is TGCAGCGTTGACGGGAGCGGCACAGATACGCAGTATTTT.

The chain combines TRBV7-9 with TRBJ1-1; D is ambiguous. Germline CDR1 is SEHNR and CDR2 is FQNEAQ (reference sequence). V shed 6 bases and J shed 4 bases, with 15 bases lying between them. The CDR3 covers 14 residues. CDR3 region: CASSNLATGTEAFF. The CDR3 region has the DNA TGTGCCAGCAGTAACCTCGCGACGGGCACTGAAGCTTTCTTT.

This clone was counted a few times. The chain carries TRBV30 and TRBJ1-2; no definite D call. Germline V gene lookup returns CDR1 GTSNPN and CDR2 SVGIG (reference sequence). The CDR3 runs to 11 residues. V lost 1 base to trimming and J lost 7 bases, with 7 bases between them. CDR3 bases: TGTGCCTGGAGTGGCCCGGGTGGCTACACCTTC. Protein product: CAWSGPGGYTF.

The V call is TRBV9, the J call TRBJ1-1; D not resolved. V shed 3 bases and J shed 1 base, with 10 bases lying between them. CDR1 and CDR2 (germline): SGDLS, YYNGEE. The CDR3 contains 14 residues. This CDR3 reads CASSASLKNTEAFF. DNA for the CDR3: TGTGCCAGCAGCGCTTCCCTAAAGAACACTGAAGCTTTCTTT.

This chain links TRBV7-6 with TRBJ1-5; D gene unclear. The CDR3 is 16 amino acids. Germline CDR1 is SGHVS and CDR2 is FNYEAQ. V shed 1 base and J shed 2 bases, with 12 bases lying between them. As DNA, the CDR3 is TGTGCCAGCAGCTTAGGGCCGCCCGGGGGCAATCAGCCCCAGCATTTT. This gives the protein CASSLGPPGGNQPQHF.

This clone was counted a few times. This rearrangement joins TRBV5-6 to TRBJ1-1, with a weak D call TRBD1 (6 bases). CDR1 and CDR2 (germline): SGHDT, YYEEEE. Trimming took 3 bases from V and 1 from J, leaving 13 bases between them. The CDR3 spans 15 residues. CDR3 coding DNA: TGTGCCAGCAGCTGGAGGACAGCTGGGAACACTGAAGCTTTCTTT. Amino acid sequence: CASSWRTAGNTEAFF.

This chain uses TRBV18 with TRBJ2-6; tentatively, D is TRBD1 (6 bases). Germline values: CDR1 KGHSH, CDR2 LQKENI. V gave up 3 bases and J gave up 0 bases, with 18 bases separating them. The CDR3 totals 19 residues. The CDR3 region has the DNA TGTGCCAGCTCACCCCTGGCAGGGCAGGGGAGCTCTGGGGCCAACGTCCTGACTTTC. This encodes CASSPLAGQGSSGANVLTF. The whole variable domain, remainder taken from reference TRBV18 and TRBJ2-6, is NAGVMQNPRHLVRRRGQEARLRCSPMKGHSHVYWYRQLPEEGLKFMVYLQKENIIDESGMPKERFSAEFPKEGPSILRIQQVVRGDSAAYFCASSPLAGQGSSGANVLTFGAGSRLTVL.

This sequence joins TRBV29-1 and TRBJ1-2; 9 bases match TRBD1. Per the germline V gene, CDR1 is SQVTM and CDR2 is ANQGSEA. This CDR3 is 13 amino acids long. J lost 14 bases, V lost 6 bases, and 16 bases had no gene match. The chain's CDR3 is CSVQDRGVGRLTF. CDR3 DNA sequence: TGCAGCGTCCAGGACAGGGGAGTTGGGCGTTTGACCTTC. Together with reference TRBV29-1 and TRBJ1-2, the CDR3 gives the full variable domain: SAVISQKPSRDICQRGTSLTIQCQVDSQVTMMFWYRQQPGQSLTLIATANQGSEATYESGFVIDKFPISRPNLTFSTLTVSNMSPEDSSIYLCSVQDRGVGRLTFGSGTRLTVV.

The DNA for the CDR3 is TGTGCCAGCAGCGTAATGGAACGGGTGGTGACCGGGGAGCTGTTTTTT. It translates to CASSVMERVVTGELFF. The chain has TRBV9 and TRBJ2-2; unclear D gene. V was shortened by 1 base and J by 5 bases, with 15 bases between the two germline ends. CDR1 SGDLS and CDR2 YYNGEE come from the germline V gene. This CDR3 is built from 16 residues.

V gene TRBV6-5 combines with J gene TRBJ2-2, with D possibly matching TRBD2 (6 bases). This CDR3 has 13 amino acids. Germline assignment: CDR1 MNHEY and CDR2 SVGAGI. The V and J ends lost 6 bases and 6 bases respectively, with 11 bases between them. CDR3 amino acids: CASRGGLAGELFF. In DNA, the CDR3 is TGTGCCAGCAGGGGGGGATTGGCCGGGGAGCTGTTTTTT.

The chain has TRBV7-9 and TRBJ1-5, with D possibly being TRBD1 (6 bases). The CDR3 is made up of 15 amino acids. The germline V and J ends were trimmed by 5 bases and 6 bases, with 17 bases remaining between them. The V gene's germline CDR1 is SEHNR and CDR2 FQNEAQ (reference sequence). The CDR3 reads CASSQQGHGSQPQHF. As DNA, the CDR3 is TGTGCCAGCAGCCAACAGGGTCACGGCAGTCAGCCCCAGCATTTT.

This clone turned up a few times. The V and J genes are TRBV4-2 and TRBJ2-5; TRBD2 might be the D (6 bases). The germline V and J ends were trimmed by 3 bases and 2 bases, with 10 bases remaining between them. The CDR3 has 14 residues. In germline, CDR1 is LGHNA, CDR2 YNFKEQ. The CDR3 is CASSHPGGQETQYF. For the CDR3, the DNA is TGTGCCAGCAGCCACCCCGGGGGTCAAGAGACCCAGTACTTC.

The rearrangement joins TRBV7-8 to TRBJ1-5; a possible D gene is TRBD1 (6 bases). The germline V gene encodes CDR1 SGHVS and CDR2 FQNEAQ. This CDR3 comprises 17 residues. V dropped 5 bases and J dropped 2 bases, with 19 bases sitting between them. The CDR3 DNA follows: TGTGCCAGCAGCGAAAGGAGGTCAGGGGAACGCAATCAGCCCCAGCATTTT. Its protein product is CASSERRSGERNQPQHF.

The chain links TRBV27 to TRBJ2-1; 8 bases align to TRBD1. The CDR3 loop spans 15 amino acids. In germline, CDR1 is MNHEY, CDR2 SMNVEV (reference sequence). The junction had 5 bases not matched to a gene; V was cut back by 5 bases and J by 2 bases. As DNA, the CDR3 is TGTGCCAGCAGTCTGGACAGGGATACCTACAATGAGCAGTTCTTC. This translates into CASSLDRDTYNEQFF.

This chain connects TRBV4-1 to TRBJ1-2; D may be TRBD1 (5 bases). The CDR3 length is 16 residues. CDR1 and CDR2 (germline): MGHRA, YSYEKL. Trimming left V 6 bases short and J 0 bases short, with 17 bases between. The CDR3 is CASSRIPGPSNYGYTF. In DNA form, the CDR3 reads TGCGCCAGCAGTCGCATACCAGGGCCTTCTAACTATGGCTACACCTTC.

CDR3 region: CASSPTGYEQYF. CDR3 DNA sequence: TGTGCCAGCAGCCCGACAGGGTACGAGCAGTACTTC. The chain couples TRBV9 to TRBJ2-7; TRBD1 matches 7 bases. The CDR3 covers 12 residues. V was clipped by 4 bases and J by 4 bases; unmatched bases: 2. Looked up from germline, CDR1 is SGDLS and CDR2 is YYNGEE.

This rearrangement joins TRBV5-1 to TRBJ2-5; tentatively, D is TRBD1 (6 bases). V shed 4 bases and J shed 3 bases, with 10 bases lying between them. Germline V lookup: CDR1 SGHRS, CDR2 YFSETQ. The CDR3 has 13 residues. For the CDR3, the DNA is TGCGCCAGCAGCCATGGGGGCGAAGAGACCCAGTACTTC. Its protein is CASSHGGEETQYF.

CDR3 sequence: CAIEAGQGTDTQYF. The CDR3 DNA is TGTGCCATCGAGGCGGGACAGGGGACAGATACGCAGTATTTT. V is TRBV10-3 and J is TRBJ2-3; TRBD1 aligns across 10 bases. The CDR3 consists of 14 residues. Germline V gives CDR1 ENHRY, CDR2 SYGVKD. V dropped 8 bases and J dropped 3; count of bases not matched to a gene: 5.

The chain couples TRBV7-9 to TRBJ2-7, with D possibly being TRBD2 (6 bases). Germline-derived CDR1 and CDR2 are SEHNR and FQNEAQ (reference sequence). Trimming left V 4 bases short and J 1 base short, with 8 bases between. The CDR3 is 13 amino acids. Written as DNA, the CDR3 is TGTGCCAGCAGCTACGGGGGATCCTACGAGCAGTACTTC. Protein: CASSYGGSYEQYF. Together with reference TRBV7-9 and TRBJ2-7, the CDR3 gives the full variable domain: DTGVSQNPRHKITKRGQNVTFRCDPISEHNRLYWYRQTLGQGPEFLTYFQNEAQLEKSRLLSDRFSAERPKGSFSTLEIQRTEQGDSAMYLCASSYGGSYEQYFGPGTRLTVT.

This clone was seen just once. CDR3 in DNA: TGTGCCAGTAGTCCGAAGCGGGGGACCACGGTTAGCACAGATACGCAGTATTTT. This encodes CASSPKRGTTVSTDTQYF. The chain has TRBV19 and TRBJ2-3; 8 bases align to TRBD2. Looked up from germline, CDR1 is LNHDA and CDR2 is SQIVND (reference sequence). This CDR3 has 18 residues. V dropped 5 bases and J dropped 0; count of bases not matched to a gene: 13. Full variable domain (rest looked up from reference TRBV19 and TRBJ2-3): DGGITQSPKYLFRKEGQNVTLSCEQNLNHDAMYWYRQDPGQGLRLIYYSQIVNDFQKGDIAEGYSVSREKKESFPLTVTSAQKNPTAFYLCASSPKRGTTVSTDTQYFGPGTRLTVL.

The chain carries TRBV30 and TRBJ1-5, with 7 bases fitting TRBD1. In germline, CDR1 is GTSNPN, CDR2 SVGIG (reference sequence). This CDR3 has 17 amino acids. The ends lost 0 bases at V and 3 bases at J; junction bases unmatched: 11. The CDR3 protein is CAWSVPQDTGANQPQHF. DNA of the CDR3: TGTGCCTGGAGTGTACCCCAAGATACAGGGGCCAATCAGCCCCAGCATTTT.

This chain links TRBV19 with TRBJ1-2; no definite D call. V lost 6 bases to trimming and J lost 4 bases, with 21 bases between them. This CDR3 contains 16 residues. Looked up from germline, CDR1 is LNHDA and CDR2 is SQIVND (reference sequence). The CDR3 nucleotides are TGTGCCAGTAGCGTAACTACGCTAATACAAAGCTATGGCTACACCTTC. It codes for CASSVTTLIQSYGYTF. Filled out from reference TRBV19 and TRBJ1-2, the complete variable domain reads DGGITQSPKYLFRKEGQNVTLSCEQNLNHDAMYWYRQDPGQGLRLIYYSQIVNDFQKGDIAEGYSVSREKKESFPLTVTSAQKNPTAFYLCASSVTTLIQSYGYTFGSGTRLTVV.

This chain links TRBV28 with TRBJ1-1, with a weak D call TRBD1 (5 bases). The CDR3 contains 13 residues. Between the trimmed V and J ends, which lost 3 bases and 5 bases, there was a span of 10 bases. Germline CDR1 reads MDHEN; CDR2 reads SYDVKM. CDR3 in amino acids: CASSFDSGTEAFF. As DNA, the CDR3 is TGTGCCAGCAGTTTCGACAGCGGGACTGAAGCTTTCTTT.

CDR3 in amino acids: CAWSLTGAGNTIYF. CDR3 DNA sequence: TGTGCCTGGAGTTTGACAGGGGCGGGAAACACCATATATTTT. The rearrangement uses TRBV30 and TRBJ1-3; the match to TRBD1 covers 8 bases. V shed 2 bases and J 4 bases; nucleotides not matched to a gene: 4. The CDR3 runs to 14 residues. Germline values: CDR1 GTSNPN, CDR2 SVGIG (reference sequence).

This clone appeared a single time. V and J are TRBV6-6 and TRBJ1-5; D is undetermined. This CDR3 has 15 residues. In germline, CDR1 is MNHNY, CDR2 SVGAGI (reference sequence). The germline V and J ends were trimmed by 7 bases and 7 bases, with 20 bases remaining between them. CDR3 in DNA: TGTGCCAGCACCCCCCCAGAGGGTCGCGGGCAGCCCCAGCATTTT. Translated: CASTPPEGRGQPQHF.